Described below is a single T cell receptor beta chain sequence and its context. The protocol was immunoSEQ multiplex PCR, while the TCRdb copy is restricted to in-frame clones and leaves out a portion. The table records roughly 200,000 clones, about 76% of them present only once. The data were obtained in a study of blood T cell repertoires in COVID-19. Trimming pared 3 bases from V and 4 bases from J, leaving 16 bases between. The germline V gene encodes CDR1 SGHDT and CDR2 YYEEEE. The CDR3 consists of 15 residues. The V and J genes are TRBV5-6 and TRBJ1-2, with D unresolved. The sample taken for sequencing was peripheral blood. The source is a woman aged 45-59 years with active or convalescent COVID-19. CDR3 sequence reads: CASSYEGGQSYGYTF. CDR3 coding DNA: TGTGCCAGCAGCTATGAAGGTGGGCAGTCCTATGGCTACACCTTC.